The clone carrying this T cell receptor beta chain was detected a few times. Its cognate antigen is unknown. Trimming took 0 bases from V and 5 from J, leaving 5 bases between them. The CDR3 length is 13 residues. Germline V lookup: CDR1 SGHAT, CDR2 FQNNGV. This sample is drawn from a study of cytomegalovirus exposure and HLA in healthy donors. On the study more broadly: There were nearly 120 million unique TCR beta sequences, drawn from about 200 million T cells, in an earlier analysis. Study-level points and caveats: The likely origin of a cluster of highly shared sequence variants was a sequencing artifact. Analysis was carried out at a later point, and it linked a missense DCLRE1C variant to TCR beta V- and J-gene trimming.

The PCR made use of 60 Vbeta and 13 Jbeta primers. Sequencing used immunoSEQ multiplex PCR; TCRdb keeps in-frame clones, though not all of them. This sample has some 100,000 clones, with around 76% found just once. The V and J genes are TRBV11-2 and TRBJ2-1; D is unclear. The sample taken for sequencing was PBMCs. The TCR sequence derives from a woman aged 50 to 65 in good health and CMV-seropositive. CDR3 sequence reads: CASSLEANNEQFF. CDR3 DNA sequence: TGTGCCAGCAGCTTAGAGGCCAACAATGAGCAGTTCTTC. Together with reference TRBV11-2 and TRBJ2-1, the CDR3 gives the full variable domain: EAGVAQSPRYKIIEKRQSVAFWCNPISGHATLYWYQQILGQGPKLLIQFQNNGVVDDSQLPKDRFSAERLKGVDSTLKIQPAKLEDSAVYLCASSLEANNEQFFGPGTRLTVL.